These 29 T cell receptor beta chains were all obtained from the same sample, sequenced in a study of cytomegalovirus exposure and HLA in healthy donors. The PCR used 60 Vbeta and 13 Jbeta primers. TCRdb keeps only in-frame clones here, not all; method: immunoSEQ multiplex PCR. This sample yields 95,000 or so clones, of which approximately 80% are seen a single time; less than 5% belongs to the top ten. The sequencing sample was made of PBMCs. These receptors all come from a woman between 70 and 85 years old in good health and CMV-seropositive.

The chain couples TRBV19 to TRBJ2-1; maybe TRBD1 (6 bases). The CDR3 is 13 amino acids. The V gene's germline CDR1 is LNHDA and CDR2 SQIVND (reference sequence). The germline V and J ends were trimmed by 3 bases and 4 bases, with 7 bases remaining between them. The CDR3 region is CASSMDRYNEQFF. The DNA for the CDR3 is TGTGCCAGTAGTATGGACAGATACAATGAGCAGTTCTTC.

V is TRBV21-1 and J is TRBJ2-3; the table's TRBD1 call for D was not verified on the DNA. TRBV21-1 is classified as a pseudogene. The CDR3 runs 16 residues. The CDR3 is CASSKPRQEDTDTQYF. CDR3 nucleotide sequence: TGTGCCAGCAGCAAACCCCGACAGGAGGACACAGATACGCAGTATTTT.

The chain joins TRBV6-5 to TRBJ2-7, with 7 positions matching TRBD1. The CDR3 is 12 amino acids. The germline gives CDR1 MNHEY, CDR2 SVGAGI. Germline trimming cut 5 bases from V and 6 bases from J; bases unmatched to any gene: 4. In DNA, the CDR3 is TGTGCCAGCAGTCTTACAGGGGCCGAGCAGTACTTC. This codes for CASSLTGAEQYF.

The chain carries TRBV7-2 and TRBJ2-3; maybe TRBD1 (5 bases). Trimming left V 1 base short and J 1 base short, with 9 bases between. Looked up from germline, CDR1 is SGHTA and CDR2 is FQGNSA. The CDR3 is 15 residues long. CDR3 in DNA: TGTGCCAGCAGCTTAGTCGGACAACGCACAGATACGCAGTATTTT. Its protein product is CASSLVGQRTDTQYF.

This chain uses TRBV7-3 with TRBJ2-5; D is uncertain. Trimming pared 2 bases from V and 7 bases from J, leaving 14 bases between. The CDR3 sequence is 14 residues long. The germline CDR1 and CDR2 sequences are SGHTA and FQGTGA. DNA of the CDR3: TGTGCCAGCAGCTTACAGTCCCCGCCAGGGACCCAGTACTTC. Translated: CASSLQSPPGTQYF.

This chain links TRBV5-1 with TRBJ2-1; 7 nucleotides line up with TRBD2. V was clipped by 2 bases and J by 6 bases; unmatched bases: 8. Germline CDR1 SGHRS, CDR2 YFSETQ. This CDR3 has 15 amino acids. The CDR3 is CASSFVAGASNEQFF. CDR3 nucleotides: TGCGCCAGCAGCTTTGTTGCGGGAGCGAGCAATGAGCAGTTCTTC.

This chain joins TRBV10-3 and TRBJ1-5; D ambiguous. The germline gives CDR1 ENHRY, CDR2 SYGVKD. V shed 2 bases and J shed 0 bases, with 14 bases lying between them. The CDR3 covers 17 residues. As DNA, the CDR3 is TGTGCCATCAGTGAGAGCCGGTCGCGAACTAGCAATCAGCCCCAGCATTTT. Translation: CAISESRSRTSNQPQHF.

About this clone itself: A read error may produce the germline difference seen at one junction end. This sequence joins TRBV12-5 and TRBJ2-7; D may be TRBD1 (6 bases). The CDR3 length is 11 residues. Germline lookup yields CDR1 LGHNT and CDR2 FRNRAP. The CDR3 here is CASGLARDISF. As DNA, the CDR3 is TGTGCTAGTGGTTTGGCCCGGGACATATCTTTC. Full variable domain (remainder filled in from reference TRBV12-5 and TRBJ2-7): DARVTQTPRHKVTEMGQEVTMRCQPILGHNTVFWYRQTMMQGLELLAYFRNRAPLDDSGMPKDRFSAEMPDATLATLKIQPSEPRDSAVYFCASGLARDISFGPGTRLTVT.

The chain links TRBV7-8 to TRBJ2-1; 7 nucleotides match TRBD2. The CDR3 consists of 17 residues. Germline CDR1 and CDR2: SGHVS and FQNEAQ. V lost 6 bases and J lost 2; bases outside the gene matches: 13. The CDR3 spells CASRMSWRERPYNEQFF. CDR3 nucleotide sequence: TGTGCCAGCAGAATGTCCTGGCGGGAGAGACCCTACAATGAGCAGTTCTTC.

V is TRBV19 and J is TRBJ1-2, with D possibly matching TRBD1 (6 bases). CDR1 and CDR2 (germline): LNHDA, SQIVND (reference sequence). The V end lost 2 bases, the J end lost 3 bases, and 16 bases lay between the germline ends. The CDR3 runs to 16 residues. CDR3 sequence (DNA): TGTGCCAGTAGTATAAGGGGGTCCGGGGTGGACTATGGCTACACCTTC. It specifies CASSIRGSGVDYGYTF. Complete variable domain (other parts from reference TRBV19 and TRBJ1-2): DGGITQSPKYLFRKEGQNVTLSCEQNLNHDAMYWYRQDPGQGLRLIYYSQIVNDFQKGDIAEGYSVSREKKESFPLTVTSAQKNPTAFYLCASSIRGSGVDYGYTFGSGTRLTVV.

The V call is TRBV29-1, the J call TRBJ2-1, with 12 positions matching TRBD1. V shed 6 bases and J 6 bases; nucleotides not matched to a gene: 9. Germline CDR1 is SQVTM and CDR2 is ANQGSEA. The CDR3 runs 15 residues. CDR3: CSVVGQGAIGNEQFF. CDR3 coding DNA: TGCAGCGTGGTGGGACAGGGGGCAATTGGCAATGAGCAGTTCTTC.

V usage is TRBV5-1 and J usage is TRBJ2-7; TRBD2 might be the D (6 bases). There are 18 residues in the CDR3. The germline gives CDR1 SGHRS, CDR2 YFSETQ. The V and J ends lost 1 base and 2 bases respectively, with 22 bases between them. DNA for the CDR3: TGCGCCAGCAGCTTGATCGGGGGAAGGAGAGGGGCAACCTACGAGCAGTACTTC. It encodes CASSLIGGRRGATYEQYF.

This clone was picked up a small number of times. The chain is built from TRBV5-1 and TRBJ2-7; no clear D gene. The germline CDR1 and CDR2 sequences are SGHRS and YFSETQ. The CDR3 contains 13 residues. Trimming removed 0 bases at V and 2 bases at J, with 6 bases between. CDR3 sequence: CASSLDSTYEQYF. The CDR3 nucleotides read TGCGCCAGCAGCTTGGACAGCACCTACGAGCAGTACTTC.

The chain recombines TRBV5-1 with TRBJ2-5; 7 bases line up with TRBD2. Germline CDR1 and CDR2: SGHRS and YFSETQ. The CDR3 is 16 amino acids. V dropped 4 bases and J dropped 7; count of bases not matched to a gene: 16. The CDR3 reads CASSPRGGGSGGTQYF. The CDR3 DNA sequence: TGCGCCAGCAGCCCTAGAGGTGGCGGGAGTGGAGGGACCCAGTACTTC. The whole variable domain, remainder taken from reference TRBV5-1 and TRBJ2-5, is KAGVTQTPRYLIKTRGQQVTLSCSPISGHRSVSWYQQTPGQGLQFLFEYFSETQRNKGNFPGRFSGRQFSNSRSEMNVSTLELGDSALYLCASSPRGGGSGGTQYFGPGTRLLVL.

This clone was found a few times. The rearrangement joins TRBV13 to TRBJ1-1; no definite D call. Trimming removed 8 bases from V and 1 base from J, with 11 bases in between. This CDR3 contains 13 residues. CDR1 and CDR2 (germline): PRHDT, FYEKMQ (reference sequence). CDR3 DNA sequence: TGTGCCAGCGCCCTCGGAGGGAACACTGAAGCTTTCTTT. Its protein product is CASALGGNTEAFF.

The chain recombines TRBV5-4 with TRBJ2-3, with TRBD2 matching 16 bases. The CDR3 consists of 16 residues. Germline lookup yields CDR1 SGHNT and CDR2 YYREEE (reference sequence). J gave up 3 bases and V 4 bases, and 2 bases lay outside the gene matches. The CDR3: CASSLGLAGGTDTQYF. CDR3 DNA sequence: TGTGCCAGCAGCCTGGGACTAGCGGGAGGGACAGATACGCAGTATTTT.

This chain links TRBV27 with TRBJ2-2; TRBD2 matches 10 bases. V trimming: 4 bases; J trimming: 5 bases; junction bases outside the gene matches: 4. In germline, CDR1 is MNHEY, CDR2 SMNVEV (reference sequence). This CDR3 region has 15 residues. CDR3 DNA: TGTGCCAGCAGTTGGGCTAGCGGGAGTACCGGGGAGCTGTTTTTT. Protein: CASSWASGSTGELFF.

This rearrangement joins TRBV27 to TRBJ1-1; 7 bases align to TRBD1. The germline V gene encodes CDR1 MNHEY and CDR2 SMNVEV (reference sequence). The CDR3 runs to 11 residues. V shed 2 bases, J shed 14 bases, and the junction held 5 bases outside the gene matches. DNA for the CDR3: TGTGCCAGCAGTTTAGGACAGGTTTCGTTCTTT. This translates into CASSLGQVSFF.

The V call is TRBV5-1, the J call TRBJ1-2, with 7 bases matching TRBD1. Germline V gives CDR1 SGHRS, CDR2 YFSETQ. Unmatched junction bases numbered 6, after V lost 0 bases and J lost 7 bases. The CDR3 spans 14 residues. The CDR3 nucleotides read TGCGCCAGCAGCTTGGAGGGGGCTTCCCTTGGCTACACCTTC. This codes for CASSLEGASLGYTF.

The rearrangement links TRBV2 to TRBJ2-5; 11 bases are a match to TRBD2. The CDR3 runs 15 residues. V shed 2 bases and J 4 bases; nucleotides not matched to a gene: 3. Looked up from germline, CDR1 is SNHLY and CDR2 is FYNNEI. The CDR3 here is CASSELLAGGETQYF. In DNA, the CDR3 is TGTGCCAGCAGTGAACTCCTAGCGGGAGGAGAGACCCAGTACTTC.

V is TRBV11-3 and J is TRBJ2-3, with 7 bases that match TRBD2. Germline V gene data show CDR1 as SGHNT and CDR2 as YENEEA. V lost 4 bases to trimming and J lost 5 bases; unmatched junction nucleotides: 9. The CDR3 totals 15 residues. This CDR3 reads CASSYRGGLQDTQYF. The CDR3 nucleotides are TGTGCCAGCAGCTATAGGGGAGGGTTGCAAGATACGCAGTATTTT.

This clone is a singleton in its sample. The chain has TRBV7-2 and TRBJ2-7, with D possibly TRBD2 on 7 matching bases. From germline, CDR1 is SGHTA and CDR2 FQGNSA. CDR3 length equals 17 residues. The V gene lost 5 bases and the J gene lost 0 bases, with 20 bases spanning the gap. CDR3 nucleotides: TGTGCCAGCAGCCCCAAGGGGGGGAGCCCCCTCTCCTACGAGCAGTACTTC. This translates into CASSPKGGSPLSYEQYF.

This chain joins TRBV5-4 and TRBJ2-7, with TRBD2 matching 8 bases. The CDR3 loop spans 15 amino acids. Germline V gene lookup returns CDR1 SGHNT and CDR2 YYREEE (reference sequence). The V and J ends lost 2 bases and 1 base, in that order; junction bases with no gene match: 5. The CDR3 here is CASSLTGGGSYEQYF. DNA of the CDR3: TGTGCCAGCAGCTTAACGGGGGGGGGTTCCTACGAGCAGTACTTC.

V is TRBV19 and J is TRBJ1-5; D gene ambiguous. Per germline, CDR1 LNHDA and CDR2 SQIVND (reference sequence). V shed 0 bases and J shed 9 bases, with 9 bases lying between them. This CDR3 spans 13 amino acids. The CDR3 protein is CASSIEARGPQHF. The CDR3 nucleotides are TGTGCCAGTAGTATAGAAGCCCGGGGGCCCCAGCATTTT.

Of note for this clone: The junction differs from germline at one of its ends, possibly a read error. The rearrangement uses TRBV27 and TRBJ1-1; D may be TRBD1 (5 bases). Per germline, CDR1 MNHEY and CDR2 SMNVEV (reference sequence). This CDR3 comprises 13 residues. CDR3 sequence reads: CVSSITGSAEAFF. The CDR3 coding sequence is TGTGTCAGCAGTATTACAGGCTCTGCCGAAGCTTTCTTT.

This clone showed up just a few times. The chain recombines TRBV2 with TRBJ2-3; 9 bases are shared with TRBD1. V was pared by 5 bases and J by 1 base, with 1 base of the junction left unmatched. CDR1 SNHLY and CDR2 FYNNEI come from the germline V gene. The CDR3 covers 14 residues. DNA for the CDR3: TGTGCCAGCAGTCGGACAGGGGGCACAGATACGCAGTATTTT. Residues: CASSRTGGTDTQYF.

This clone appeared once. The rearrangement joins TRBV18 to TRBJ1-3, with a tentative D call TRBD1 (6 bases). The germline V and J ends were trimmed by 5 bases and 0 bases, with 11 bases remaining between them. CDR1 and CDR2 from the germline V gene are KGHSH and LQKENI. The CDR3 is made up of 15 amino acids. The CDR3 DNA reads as TGTGCCAGCTCATCTCAGGGGCCCTCTGGAAACACCATATATTTT. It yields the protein CASSSQGPSGNTIYF.

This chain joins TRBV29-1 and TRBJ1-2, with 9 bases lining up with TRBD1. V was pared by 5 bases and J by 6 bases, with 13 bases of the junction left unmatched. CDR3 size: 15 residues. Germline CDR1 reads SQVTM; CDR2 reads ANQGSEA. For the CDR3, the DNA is TGCAGCGTTCTCACAATTGGACAGGGGAGTCATGGCTACACCTTC. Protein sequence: CSVLTIGQGSHGYTF.

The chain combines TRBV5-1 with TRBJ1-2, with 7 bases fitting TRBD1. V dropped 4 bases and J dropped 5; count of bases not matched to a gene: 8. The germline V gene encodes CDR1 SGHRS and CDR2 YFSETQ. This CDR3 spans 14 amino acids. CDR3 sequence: CASSTQGQLYGYTF. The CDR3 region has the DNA TGCGCCAGCAGCACCCAGGGACAGCTTTATGGCTACACCTTC.